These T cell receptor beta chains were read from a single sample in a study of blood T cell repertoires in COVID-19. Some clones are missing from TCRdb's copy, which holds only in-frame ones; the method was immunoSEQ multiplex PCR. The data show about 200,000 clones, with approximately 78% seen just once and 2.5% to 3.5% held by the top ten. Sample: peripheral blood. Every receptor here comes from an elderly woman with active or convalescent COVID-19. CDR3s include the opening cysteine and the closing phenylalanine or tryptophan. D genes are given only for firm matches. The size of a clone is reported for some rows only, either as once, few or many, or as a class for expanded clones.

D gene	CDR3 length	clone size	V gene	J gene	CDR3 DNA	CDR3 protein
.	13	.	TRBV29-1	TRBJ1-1	TGCAGCGTTGAGTTCAGGGCTGGCACTGAAGCTTTCTTT	CSVEFRAGTEAFF
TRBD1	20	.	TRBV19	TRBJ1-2	TGTGCCAGTAGTTTCCTCGGACAGGGCGGGCGGTGGCTGGCCGAGGGTGGCTACACCTTC	CASSFLGQGGRWLAEGGYTF
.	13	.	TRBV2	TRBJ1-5	TGTGCCAGCAATACAGGGTTCGATCAGCCCCAGCATTTT	CASNTGFDQPQHF
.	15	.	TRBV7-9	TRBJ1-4	TGTGCCAGCAGACCTTTCGCGGGGAGGAATGAAAAACTGTTTTTT	CASRPFAGRNEKLFF
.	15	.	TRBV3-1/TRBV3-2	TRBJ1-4	TGTGCCAGCAGCCAGAGGGTGGGCAACCTTGAAAAACTGTTTTTT	CASSQRVGNLEKLFF
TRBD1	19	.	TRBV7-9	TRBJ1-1	TGTGCCAGCAGCTTAGTCCCGGGACAGGGACGGGTCATGAACACTGAAGCTTTCTTT	CASSLVPGQGRVMNTEAFF
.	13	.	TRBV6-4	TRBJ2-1	TGTGCCAGCAGTCCTCAGCCCTCAGGTGAGCAGTTCTTC	CASSPQPSGEQFF
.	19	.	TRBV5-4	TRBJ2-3	TGTGCCAGCACCCTACCACAGGGGGCAGCGGGGGCAGCCACAGATACGCAGTATTTT	CASTLPQGAAGAATDTQYF
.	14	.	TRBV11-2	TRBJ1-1	TGTGCCAGCAGCTTAGATCCCAATCCCACTGAAGCTTTCTTT	CASSLDPNPTEAFF
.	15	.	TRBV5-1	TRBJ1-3	TGCGCCAGCGCTGTTGGACACAACACGGGAAACACCATATATTTT	CASAVGHNTGNTIYF
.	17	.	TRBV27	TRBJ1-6	TGTGCCAGCCCCGGTGTTATCAGGTGCAACTATAATTCACCCCTCCACTTT	CASPGVIRCNYNSPLHF
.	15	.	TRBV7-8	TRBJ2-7	TGTGCCAGCAGCTTTGACCCCGGGGTGTCCTACGAGCAGTACTTC	CASSFDPGVSYEQYF
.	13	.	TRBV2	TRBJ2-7	TGTGCCAGCAGTTTAAGCGGCTCCTACGAGCAGTACTTC	CASSLSGSYEQYF
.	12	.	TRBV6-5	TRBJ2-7	TGTGCCATCTTAGGCAGGGTGTACGAGCAGTACTTC	CAILGRVYEQYF
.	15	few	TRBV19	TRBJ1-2	TGTGCCAGTAGTATTGGCCAGATCATTTCCTATGGCTACACCTTC	CASSIGQIISYGYTF
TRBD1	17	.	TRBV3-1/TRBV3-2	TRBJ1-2	TGTGCCAGCAGCCAAGAAACCTTTCTGGGACAGGGGTATGGCTACACCTTC	CASSQETFLGQGYGYTF
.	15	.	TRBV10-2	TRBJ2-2	TGCGCCAGCAAACCCGACAGGATTTTAGCCGGGGAGCTGTTTTTT	CASKPDRILAGELFF
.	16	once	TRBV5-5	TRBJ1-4	TGTGCCAGCAGCCCGGAGGGGATTTGGATAGGTGAAAAACTGTTTTTT	CASSPEGIWIGEKLFF
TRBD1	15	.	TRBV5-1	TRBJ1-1	TGCGCCAGCAGCTTGGATGCAGGGGGGAACACTGAAGCTTTCTTT	CASSLDAGGNTEAFF
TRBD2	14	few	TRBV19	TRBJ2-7	TGTGCCAGTAGTCGACTAGCGGGGAACTACGAGCAGTACTTC	CASSRLAGNYEQYF
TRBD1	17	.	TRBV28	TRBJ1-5	TGTGCCAGCATCCCCGGGACAGGGTACTGGGACAATCAGCCCCAGCATTTT	CASIPGTGYWDNQPQHF
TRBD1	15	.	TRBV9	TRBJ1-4	TGTGCCAGCAGCGCCTCCGGGACAGTAACCGAAAAACTGTTTTTT	CASSASGTVTEKLFF
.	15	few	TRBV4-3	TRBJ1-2	TGCGCCAGCAGCACACAATCCTGGGGGGGCTATGGCTACACCTTC	CASSTQSWGGYGYTF
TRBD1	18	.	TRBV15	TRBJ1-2	TGTGCCACCAGCAGAGGGGCCGGCAGGGGGCCCCTTAACTATGGCTACACCTTC	CATSRGAGRGPLNYGYTF
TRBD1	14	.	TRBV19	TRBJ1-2	TGTGCCAGTAGTCCGGGGACAGGGGTCTATGGCTACACCTTC	CASSPGTGVYGYTF
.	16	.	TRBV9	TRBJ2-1	TGTGCCAGCAGCGCCCACCAGGGACTGGGTTACAATGAGCAGTTCTTC	CASSAHQGLGYNEQFF
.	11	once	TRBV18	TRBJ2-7	TGTGCCAGCTCTAGGGGCTACGAGCAGTACTTC	CASSRGYEQYF
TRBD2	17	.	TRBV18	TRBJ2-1	TGTGCCAGCTCACAGGGGACTAGCGGGGCTTCCTACAATGAGCAGTTCTTC	CASSQGTSGASYNEQFF